This T cell receptor beta chain was sequenced for a study of shared clonotypes between healthy human individuals. At the level of the study: The plates for each donor numbered three CD4 naive, three CD4 memory, two CD8 naive and one CD8 memory. Study-level results: The sharing of 5% to 5.5% of naive CD4 clonotypes was seen across several donors.

In the case of this clone: The antigen is undetermined.

The sorted-subset replicate PCRs were given around 200 ng DNA, which is about 30,000 T cell genomes. Generated by immunoSEQ multiplex PCR, the TCRdb table keeps only in-frame clones and is missing some. The data contain some 2.4 million clones, approximately 93% of them seen just once; the ten biggest clones take up around 0.4%. The CDR3 spans 15 residues. Trimming removed 4 bases from V and 0 bases from J; junction bases left unmatched: 3. The germline CDR1 and CDR2 sequences are SEHNR and FQNEAQ (reference sequence). This TCR was sampled from a man younger than 30 in good health. Some clones in this sample may be carry-over from other donors' samples. V usage is TRBV7-9 and J usage is TRBJ1-3, with 7 bases lining up with TRBD1. Material: naive CD4+ T cells from PBMCs. As to subset: CD45RA+ positively selected. The CDR3 region has the DNA TGTGCCAGCAGCTCTGGGACAGCCTCTGGAAACACCATATATTTT. As protein: CASSSGTASGNTIYF.